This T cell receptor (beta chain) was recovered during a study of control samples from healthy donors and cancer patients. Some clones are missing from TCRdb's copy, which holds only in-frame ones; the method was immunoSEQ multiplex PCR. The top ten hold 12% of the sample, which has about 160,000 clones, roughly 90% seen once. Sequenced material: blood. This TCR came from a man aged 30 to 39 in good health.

In nucleotides, the CDR3 is TGTGCCACCAGCAAAGCCAGGAGCTCCTACGAGCAGTACTTC. Protein sequence: CATSKARSSYEQYF. The chain recombines TRBV15 with TRBJ2-7; D call uncertain. This CDR3 has 14 residues. V was cut by 4 bases and J by 0 bases, with 10 bases left in between. In germline, CDR1 is LNHNV, CDR2 YYDKDF (reference sequence).